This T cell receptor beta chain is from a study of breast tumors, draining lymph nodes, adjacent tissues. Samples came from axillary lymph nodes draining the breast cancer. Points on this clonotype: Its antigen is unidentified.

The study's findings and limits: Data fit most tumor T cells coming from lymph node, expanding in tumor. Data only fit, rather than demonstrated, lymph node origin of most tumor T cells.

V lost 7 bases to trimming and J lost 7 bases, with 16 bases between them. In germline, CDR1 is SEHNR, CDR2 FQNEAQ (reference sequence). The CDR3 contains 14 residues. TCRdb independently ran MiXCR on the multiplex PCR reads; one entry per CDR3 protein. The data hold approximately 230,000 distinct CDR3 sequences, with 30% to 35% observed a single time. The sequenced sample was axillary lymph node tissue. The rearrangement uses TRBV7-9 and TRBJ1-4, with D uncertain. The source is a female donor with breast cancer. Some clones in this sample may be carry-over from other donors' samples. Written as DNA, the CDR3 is TGTGCCAGCACCCTAGCGGGAGGCGGTGAAAAACTGTTTTTT. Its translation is CASTLAGGGEKLFF.